Following are 32 T cell receptor beta chains from one sample sequenced in a study of cytomegalovirus exposure and HLA in healthy donors. PCR employed 60 Vbeta and 13 Jbeta primers. The repertoire was sequenced with immunoSEQ multiplex PCR; TCRdb's copy has only in-frame clones and lacks some. The table lists approximately 150,000 clones, 70% to 80% of them singletons. Sequencing input: PBMCs. These receptors all stem from a human donor in good health.

J is TRBJ1-2 and V is TRBV2, with D perhaps matching TRBD1 (5 bases). The CDR3 loop spans 14 amino acids. V lost 8 bases and J lost 6, with 19 bases in between. Germline V gives CDR1 SNHLY, CDR2 FYNNEI. The CDR3 spells CASEYGGDSNGYTF. CDR3 sequence (DNA): TGTGCCAGCGAGTATGGAGGGGACTCCAATGGCTACACCTTC.

The chain uses TRBV4-1 and TRBJ2-3; 14 nucleotides match TRBD2. V lost 3 bases to trimming and J lost 2 bases; unmatched junction nucleotides: 7. Germline-derived CDR1 and CDR2 are MGHRA and YSYEKL. The CDR3 has 18 amino acids. This CDR3 is CASSHPRTSGGITDTQYF. CDR3 coding DNA: TGCGCCAGCAGCCACCCCAGGACTAGCGGGGGGATCACAGATACGCAGTATTTT.

This chain joins TRBV6-6 and TRBJ2-5, with 7 bases matching TRBD2. The DNA end favors TRBJ2-7, so the J call may be wrong. CDR1 MNHNY and CDR2 SVGAGI come from the germline V gene (reference sequence). This CDR3 is 15 amino acids long. The CDR3 coding sequence is TGTGCCAGCAGCCAAGGACTAGTGAGCCTCTACGAGCAGTACTTC. Translation: CASSQGLVSLYEQYF.

Only one count was recorded for this clone. The genes are TRBV15 and TRBJ2-1; tentative D call: TRBD1 (6 bases). This CDR3 contains 17 residues. Germline V gene lookup returns CDR1 LNHNV and CDR2 YYDKDF (reference sequence). The V end was cut by 0 bases, the J end by 5 bases, with 17 bases between. The CDR3 DNA is TGTGCCACCAGCAGAGATAGGGGCAGGGGAACGGACAATGAGCAGTTCTTC. Translating gives CATSRDRGRGTDNEQFF.

This chain connects TRBV7-2 to TRBJ1-2; the match to TRBD1 covers 7 bases. The trim removed 4 bases at V and 7 bases at J, leaving 12 bases unmatched. The CDR3 has 15 amino acids. CDR1 is SGHTA, CDR2 FQGNSA, per germline. The CDR3 sequence is CASSSRTGEVAGYTF. The DNA of the CDR3 is TGTGCCAGCAGCTCGCGGACAGGAGAGGTTGCTGGCTACACCTTC.

The rearrangement uses TRBV19 and TRBJ2-1; the match to TRBD2 covers 9 bases. CDR3 length equals 15 residues. The ends lost 3 bases at V and 8 bases at J; junction bases unmatched: 8. From germline, CDR1 is LNHDA and CDR2 SQIVND (reference sequence). In DNA form, the CDR3 reads TGTGCCAGTAGTATCATCGCTAGCGGGATCGATGAGCAGTTCTTC. Translating gives CASSIIASGIDEQFF.

This rearrangement joins TRBV2 to TRBJ2-3; 10 bases align to TRBD2. The trim removed 6 bases at V and 1 base at J, leaving 7 bases unmatched. The CDR3 sequence is 16 residues long. Germline loops: CDR1 SNHLY, CDR2 FYNNEI. CDR3 protein: CASSSRTSGGTDTQYF. The DNA of the CDR3 is TGTGCCAGCAGCAGCCGGACTAGCGGAGGCACAGATACGCAGTATTTT.

The CDR3 protein is CASSLFGVPGELFF. In DNA, the CDR3 is TGTGCCAGCAGTTTGTTCGGGGTCCCCGGGGAGCTGTTTTTT. The J gene is TRBJ2-2, the V gene TRBV27; tentative D call: TRBD2 (5 bases). V was shortened by 3 bases and J by 6 bases, with 11 bases between the two germline ends. Germline CDR1 is MNHEY and CDR2 is SMNVEV (reference sequence). The CDR3 sequence is 14 residues long.

CDR3 bases: TGTGCCAGCAGCCCTGGGGGCCCGCCAGGACAAGAGACCCAGTACTTC. Translation gives CASSPGGPPGQETQYF. The chain has TRBV2 and TRBJ2-5, with a possible D match to TRBD1 (6 bases). From germline, CDR1 is SNHLY and CDR2 FYNNEI. V shed 6 bases and J shed 2 bases, with 19 bases lying between them. This CDR3 spans 16 amino acids.

The J gene is TRBJ1-1, the V gene TRBV28; 8 bases are shared with TRBD1. Unmatched junction bases numbered 8, after V lost 4 bases and J lost 1 base. CDR1 and CDR2 (germline): MDHEN, SYDVKM. CDR3 length: 16 residues. The CDR3 nucleotides are TGTGCCAGCAGTTACAAGACAGGGGACCCGAACACTGAAGCTTTCTTT. This gives the protein CASSYKTGDPNTEAFF.

The CDR3 DNA reads as TGCGCCAGCAGACAGGGAGAGACCCAGTACTTC. Its protein is CASRQGETQYF. The V gene is TRBV10-2, the J gene TRBJ2-5; weak D call: TRBD1 (6 bases). Trimming left V 6 bases short and J 4 bases short, with 6 bases between. CDR3 length: 11 amino acids. Germline CDR1 WSHSY, CDR2 SAAADI.

This chain links TRBV15 with TRBJ1-4; a possible D gene is TRBD1 (6 bases). The CDR3 is 15 amino acids. V gave up 2 bases and J gave up 8 bases, with 15 bases separating them. The germline V gene has CDR1 LNHNV and CDR2 YYDKDF (reference sequence). As DNA, the CDR3 is TGTGCCACCAGCAGACCCATGACAGGTAGCGAAAAACTGTTTTTT. Protein: CATSRPMTGSEKLFF.

The rearrangement joins TRBV9 to TRBJ2-3; 7 nucleotides align to TRBD2. V lost 6 bases and J lost 2; bases outside the gene matches: 3. CDR1 and CDR2 (germline): SGDLS, YYNGEE. CDR3 length: 13 residues. The CDR3: CASKSGATDTQYF. CDR3 nucleotides: TGTGCCAGCAAGAGCGGGGCCACAGATACGCAGTATTTT.

The V and J genes are TRBV5-5 and TRBJ1-1, with D perhaps TRBD1 (5 bases). Trimming pared 7 bases from V and 8 bases from J, leaving 21 bases between. The CDR3 contains 14 residues. CDR1 is SGHKS and CDR2 is YYEKEE in the germline V gene (reference sequence). CDR3 loop: CASLGGTALDEAFF. In DNA, the CDR3 is TGTGCCAGCTTGGGGGGGACGGCCCTAGACGAAGCTTTCTTT.

The J gene is TRBJ1-2, the V gene TRBV6-1; no firm D call. The germline V gene has CDR1 MNHNS and CDR2 SASEGT. Trimming removed 2 bases at V and 2 bases at J, with 12 bases between. This CDR3 region has 15 residues. CDR3 nucleotide sequence: TGTGCCAGCAGTGAAACAGACGGTCTAAACTATGGCTACACCTTC. Translated: CASSETDGLNYGYTF.

V gene TRBV5-1 combines with J gene TRBJ1-1; the D gene is possibly TRBD1 (6 bases). CDR1 and CDR2 (germline): SGHRS, YFSETQ. The germline V and J ends were trimmed by 4 bases and 5 bases, with 18 bases remaining between them. This CDR3 contains 15 residues. Here the CDR3 reads CASSPDTGTSTEAFF. For the CDR3, the DNA is TGCGCCAGCAGCCCGGATACAGGGACGTCAACTGAAGCTTTCTTT.

The chain combines TRBV30 with TRBJ1-1; D is possibly TRBD1 (6 bases). Germline-derived CDR1 and CDR2 are GTSNPN and SVGIG (reference sequence). The CDR3 consists of 13 residues. V lost 4 bases and J lost 5, with 14 bases in between. For the CDR3, the DNA is TGTGCCTGGAAACAGGGTCAGGGGACTGAAGCTTTCTTT. It specifies CAWKQGQGTEAFF.

This sequence joins TRBV10-3 and TRBJ1-2, with D possibly being TRBD1 (5 bases). CDR1 and CDR2 (germline): ENHRY, SYGVKD. The CDR3 is 16 residues long. V was trimmed by 0 bases and J by 4 bases, leaving 15 bases between them. The DNA for the CDR3 is TGTGCCATCAGTGAGTCGCTTCTAAAGGACACCTATGGCTACACCTTC. It is translated as CAISESLLKDTYGYTF.

V gene TRBV7-2 combines with J gene TRBJ1-1; D is unresolved. The CDR3 contains 13 residues. V was clipped by 0 bases and J by 0 bases, with 2 bases between them. Germline CDR1 and CDR2: SGHTA and FQGNSA. The CDR3 DNA reads as TGTGCCAGCAGCTTAGCCATGAACACTGAAGCTTTCTTT. This translates into CASSLAMNTEAFF.

This chain links TRBV7-9 with TRBJ2-2; 9 bases are shared with TRBD2. CDR3 length: 15 residues. The trim removed 5 bases at V and 4 bases at J, leaving 5 bases unmatched. Germline V CDR1 and CDR2: SEHNR, FQNEAQ (reference sequence). This CDR3 reads CASSRGRAVTGELFF. CDR3 sequence (DNA): TGTGCCAGCAGCCGCGGGAGGGCGGTCACCGGGGAGCTGTTTTTT.

This clone was recorded a few times. The gene calls are TRBV7-6 and TRBJ1-4; 8 positions match TRBD1. Germline CDR1 SGHVS, CDR2 FNYEAQ. The CDR3 is made up of 16 amino acids. Trimming removed 0 bases from V and 4 bases from J; junction bases left unmatched: 4. CDR3 in DNA: TGTGCCAGCAGCTTAGCAGCAGGGGGCAATAATGAAAAACTGTTTTTT. This codes for CASSLAAGGNNEKLFF. Full variable domain (missing parts from reference TRBV7-6 and TRBJ1-4): GAGVSQSPRYKVTKRGQDVALRCDPISGHVSLYWYRQALGQGPEFLTYFNYEAQQDKSGLPNDRFSAERPEGSISTLTIQRTEQRDSAMYRCASSLAAGGNNEKLFFGSGTQLSVL.

The genes are TRBV12-5 and TRBJ1-5, with a weak D call TRBD1 (6 bases). This CDR3 is built from 14 residues. V lost 6 bases and J 0 bases, leaving 9 bases between the germline ends. Germline assignment: CDR1 LGHNT and CDR2 FRNRAP. In nucleotides, the CDR3 is TGTGCTAGTGGCCAGGGGAATAGCAATCAGCCCCAGCATTTT. This gives the protein CASGQGNSNQPQHF.

This CDR3 reads CASSVDPPEAFF. CDR3 nucleotides: TGTGCCAGCAGCGTAGATCCCCCGGAAGCTTTCTTT. The V and J genes are TRBV9 and TRBJ1-1; D uncertain. This CDR3 has 12 amino acids. The germline gives CDR1 SGDLS, CDR2 YYNGEE. V was pared by 0 bases and J by 8 bases, with 8 bases between.

The chain combines TRBV6-4 with TRBJ2-7; 9 bases agree with TRBD1. The CDR3 is made up of 19 amino acids. The ends lost 9 bases at V and 0 bases at J; junction bases unmatched: 21. Germline V gene data show CDR1 as MRHNA and CDR2 as SNTAGT. This CDR3 is CASKQPGQGGPDLSYEQYF. The CDR3 DNA follows: TGTGCCAGTAAACAACCGGGACAGGGCGGACCGGACCTCTCCTACGAGCAGTACTTC.

This chain links TRBV4-3 with TRBJ1-5, with 8 bases fitting TRBD1. V lost 3 bases to trimming and J lost 4 bases; unmatched junction nucleotides: 17. The CDR3 has 19 amino acids. Germline V lookup: CDR1 LGHNA, CDR2 YSLEER. CDR3 sequence reads: CASSQTSGQGGASNQPQHF. The CDR3 DNA sequence: TGCGCCAGCAGCCAGACCTCCGGACAGGGAGGAGCGAGTAATCAGCCCCAGCATTTT.

The chain joins TRBV7-7 to TRBJ2-5, with a tentative D call TRBD1 (6 bases). This CDR3 region has 15 residues. Trimming took 4 bases from V and 2 from J, leaving 14 bases between them. The V gene's germline CDR1 is SSHAT and CDR2 FNYEAQ (reference sequence). CDR3 loop: CASSSQGLGQETQYF. The CDR3 DNA reads TGTGCCAGCAGCTCCCAGGGGCTTGGGCAAGAGACCCAGTACTTC.

The table lists this clone with a few counts. CDR3 sequence: CASSPPGLAGVETQYF. Here the CDR3 DNA reads TGTGCCAGCAGCCCTCCGGGACTAGCGGGAGTAGAGACCCAGTACTTC. This chain uses TRBV14 with TRBJ2-5; 14 bases map to TRBD2. This CDR3 region has 16 residues. Trimming removed 4 bases from V and 4 bases from J; junction bases left unmatched: 5. Germline loops: CDR1 SGHDN, CDR2 FVKESK.

The chain uses TRBV19 and TRBJ2-7; D is perhaps TRBD1 (6 bases). The germline V gene encodes CDR1 LNHDA and CDR2 SQIVND (reference sequence). The CDR3 covers 14 residues. V lost 3 bases and J lost 2, with 11 bases in between. The CDR3 DNA follows: TGTGCCAGTAGTATGCAGGGGACCGCCTACGAGCAGTACTTC. It translates to CASSMQGTAYEQYF.

The J gene is TRBJ1-1, the V gene TRBV10-2; TRBD1 matches 9 bases. The CDR3 contains 12 residues. Germline V lookup: CDR1 WSHSY, CDR2 SAAADI. Trimming removed 5 bases from V and 11 bases from J; junction bases left unmatched: 6. CDR3 amino acids: CASSPGTGFAFF. The CDR3, as DNA: TGCGCCAGCAGTCCCGGGACAGGGTTCGCTTTCTTT.

The J gene is TRBJ2-7, the V gene TRBV5-8; 10 bases match TRBD1. The germline V gene encodes CDR1 SGHTS and CDR2 YDEGEE. There are 15 residues in the CDR3. With 0 bases clipped from V and 2 bases from J, the junction kept 2 bases outside the gene matches. The CDR3 coding sequence is TGTGCCAGCAGCTTGGGGGACAGGGGCCCCTACGAGCAGTACTTC. Its protein is CASSLGDRGPYEQYF.

A few counts support this clone. The chain couples TRBV18 to TRBJ1-4; the D is unclear. The CDR3 contains 14 residues. Germline assignment: CDR1 KGHSH and CDR2 LQKENI. Trimming left V 4 bases short and J 8 bases short, with 14 bases between. The CDR3 here is CASSHPVLTEKLFF. The CDR3, as DNA: TGTGCCAGCTCACATCCAGTTCTTACGGAAAAACTGTTTTTT. The whole variable domain, remainder taken from reference TRBV18 and TRBJ1-4, is NAGVMQNPRHLVRRRGQEARLRCSPMKGHSHVYWYRQLPEEGLKFMVYLQKENIIDESGMPKERFSAEFPKEGPSILRIQQVVRGDSAAYFCASSHPVLTEKLFFGSGTQLSVL.

This clone came up a few times. The J gene is TRBJ2-2, the V gene TRBV6-1; possibly TRBD1 for D (6 bases). The CDR3 is 17 amino acids. Germline V lookup: CDR1 MNHNS, CDR2 SASEGT. Deletions cut 2 bases from V and 4 bases from J, with 17 bases between. CDR3 sequence: CASSEWAAGEVTGELFF. CDR3 nucleotide sequence: TGTGCCAGCAGTGAATGGGCCGCAGGGGAAGTCACCGGGGAGCTGTTTTTT.